This section outlines one T cell receptor beta chain sequence together with its context. The antigen is unknown. The data were taken from a study of T-cell memory formation after mild COVID-19. The CDR3 is made up of 16 amino acids. Trimming removed 2 bases from V and 4 bases from J, with 17 bases in between. TCR alpha and TCR beta cDNA libraries carrying sample barcodes and UMIs were produced by 5'RACE using constant-segment primers. A single record per CDR3 protein comes from TCRdb applying MiXCR to the 5' RACE reads. The sample consists of about 470,000 distinct CDR3 sequences, roughly 18% of them appearing once. Study-level points and caveats: Confirmation of SARS-CoV-2 specificity was lacking for second-wave clones peaking day 37. A balance of CD4 and CD8 characterized clones contracting day 15 to 85, whereas later expanders leaned CD4+.

This sequence originates from an adult woman who had mild COVID-19 (a few samples of this study predate the infection). Cell type and time point are not known. The chain links TRBV12-3 or TRBV12-4 to TRBJ2-5; TRBD2 is a possible D gene (5 bases). The sequenced material came from PBMCs or a T cell subset sorted from them (not recorded which). The CDR3 coding sequence is TGTGCCAGCAGTTTACAGTCTAGCTGGGTAGGAGAGACCCAGTACTTC. Translation: CASSLQSSWVGETQYF.